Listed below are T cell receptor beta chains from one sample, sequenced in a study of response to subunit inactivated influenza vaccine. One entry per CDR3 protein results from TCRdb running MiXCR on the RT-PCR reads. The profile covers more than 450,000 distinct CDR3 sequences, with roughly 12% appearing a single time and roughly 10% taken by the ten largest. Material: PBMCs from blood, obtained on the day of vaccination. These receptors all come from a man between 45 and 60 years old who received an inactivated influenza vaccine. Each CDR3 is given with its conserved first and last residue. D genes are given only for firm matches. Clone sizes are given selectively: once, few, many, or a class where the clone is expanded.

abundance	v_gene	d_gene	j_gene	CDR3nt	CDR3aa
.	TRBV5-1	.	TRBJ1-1	TGCGCCAGCAGCTTGGGGGAAAGAATGGGGAGTGGGAACACTGAAGCTTTCTTT	CASSLGERMGSGNTEAFF
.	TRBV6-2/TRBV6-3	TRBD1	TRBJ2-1	TGTGCCAGCATTGGGACAGGGGGACATGAGCAGTTCTTC	CASIGTGGHEQFF
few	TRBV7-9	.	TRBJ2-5	TGTGCCAGCAGCATCGTAGGATCCTTCCGAGAGACCCAGTACTTC	CASSIVGSFRETQYF
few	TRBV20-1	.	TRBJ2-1	TGCAGTGCTAGAGACCCCCTGGGGGGGGCAGTGAATGAGCAGTTCTTC	CSARDPLGGAVNEQFF
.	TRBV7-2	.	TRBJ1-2	TGTGCCAGCAGCTTAGGTACAGTCCCCAACTATGGCTACACCTTC	CASSLGTVPNYGYTF
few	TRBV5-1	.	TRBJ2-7	TGCGCCAGCAAAACACCCGGATCCTACGAGCAGTACTTC	CASKTPGSYEQYF
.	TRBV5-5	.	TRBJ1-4	TGTGCCAGCAGCTTGTCAGCCCAGGGTAGCGAAAAACTGTTTTTT	CASSLSAQGSEKLFF
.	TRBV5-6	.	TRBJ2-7	TGTGCCAGCAGCTTGGCCGGACAGTCGGGGGAGCAGTACTTC	CASSLAGQSGEQYF
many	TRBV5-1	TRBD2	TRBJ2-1	TGCGCCAGCAGCTGGGCGCCACTAGCGGGAACCTACAATGAGCAGTTCTTC	CASSWAPLAGTYNEQFF
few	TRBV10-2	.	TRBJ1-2	TGCGCCAGCAGTGAAGGCCTCCGGGGTGGCTACACCTTC	CASSEGLRGGYTF
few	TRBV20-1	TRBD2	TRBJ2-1	TGCAGTGCTAGGAGGACGCGGGGGAGCTCCTACAATGAGCAGTTCTTC	CSARRTRGSSYNEQFF
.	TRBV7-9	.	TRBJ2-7	TGTGCCAGCAGCTTACAAGGTTTGAACGAGCAGTACTTC	CASSLQGLNEQYF
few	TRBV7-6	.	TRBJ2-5	TGTGCCAGCAGTCGGGACATTCAAGAGACCCAGTACTTC	CASSRDIQETQYF
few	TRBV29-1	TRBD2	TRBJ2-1	TGCAGCGCCGTAGCGGGAAGCTCCTACAATGAGCAGTTCTTC	CSAVAGSSYNEQFF
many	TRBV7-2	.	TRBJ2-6	TGTGCCAGCAGCCCTAGACTTATCTCTGGGGCCAACGTCCTGACTTTC	CASSPRLISGANVLTF
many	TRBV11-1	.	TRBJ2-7	TGTGCCAGCAGCTTAGACGGTTATCTTCGGACAGCGACCTACGAGCAGTACTTC	CASSLDGYLRTATYEQYF
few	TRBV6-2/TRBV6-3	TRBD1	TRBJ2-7	TGTGCCAGCAGACAACAGGGGATCTCCTACGAGCAGTACTTC	CASRQQGISYEQYF
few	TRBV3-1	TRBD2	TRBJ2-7	TGTGCCAGCAGCCGACTCGGGAGGACTAGCGGCTACGAGCAGTACTTC	CASSRLGRTSGYEQYF
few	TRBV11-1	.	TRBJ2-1	TGTGCCAGCAACCACTACGGGGTTCCCACCTTATTTCATAGCTCCTACAATGAGCAGTTCTTC	CASNHYGVPTLFHSSYNEQFF
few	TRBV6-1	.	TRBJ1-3	TGTGCCAGCAGTGAAGTCGGAAGGGGTAGAGGAAACACCATATATTTT	CASSEVGRGRGNTIYF
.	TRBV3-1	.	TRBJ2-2	TGTGCCAGCAGCGAAGTACGGTCGAACACCGGGGAGCTGTTTTTT	CASSEVRSNTGELFF
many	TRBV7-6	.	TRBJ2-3	TGTGCCAGCAGCCCCGTTGCAGATACGCAGTATTTT	CASSPVADTQYF
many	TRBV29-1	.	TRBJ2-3	TGCAGCGGGCGACAGTCCCGATCAGATACGCAGTATTTT	CSGRQSRSDTQYF
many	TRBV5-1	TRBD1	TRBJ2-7	TGCGCCAGCAGCTTGGGGGACAGCAGAACCTACGAGCAGTACTTC	CASSLGDSRTYEQYF
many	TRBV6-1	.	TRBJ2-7	TGTGCCAGCAAGGGCGCCTTTAGCTCCTACGAGCAGTACTTC	CASKGAFSSYEQYF
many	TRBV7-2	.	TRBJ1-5	TGTGCCAGCAGCTTAGTCGCGGGTGGGCAGGGGAGCAATCAGCCCCAGCATTTT	CASSLVAGGQGSNQPQHF
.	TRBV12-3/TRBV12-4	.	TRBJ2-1	TGTGCCAGCAGTGTTCTAGGGTCCTACAATGAGCAGTTCTTC	CASSVLGSYNEQFF
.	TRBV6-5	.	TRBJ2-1	TGTGCCAGCAGTTACGAGGGCAGCTCCTACAATGAGCAGTTCTTC	CASSYEGSSYNEQFF
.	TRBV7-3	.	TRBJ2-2	TGTGCCAGCAGCGCAACACAGAGATCCGGGGAGCTGTTTTTT	CASSATQRSGELFF
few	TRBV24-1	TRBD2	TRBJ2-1	TGTGCCACCAGTGATTTTCCGTCGACTAGCGGGAGGTACAATGAGCAGTTCTTC	CATSDFPSTSGRYNEQFF
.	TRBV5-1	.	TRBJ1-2	TGCGCCAGCAGCTTGGACAGGGTCGGTTCTGGCTACACCTTC	CASSLDRVGSGYTF
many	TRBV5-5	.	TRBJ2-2	TGTGCCAGCAGCTTGGTGACAGGCTTCATCGGGGAGCTGTTTTTT	CASSLVTGFIGELFF
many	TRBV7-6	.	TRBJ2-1	TGTGCCAGCAGCGTAACTGGGACCTCCTCCAATGAGCAGTTCTTC	CASSVTGTSSNEQFF
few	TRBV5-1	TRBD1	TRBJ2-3	TGCGCCAGCAGCTTTCTGACAGGGGGCACAGATACGCAGTATTTT	CASSFLTGGTDTQYF
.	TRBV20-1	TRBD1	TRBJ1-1	TGCAGTGCTAGAGATGGGACAGGGGGCCAGGTTTTCTTT	CSARDGTGGQVFF
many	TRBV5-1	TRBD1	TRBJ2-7	TGCGCCAGCAGCCCCGGGACAGGGATTACCTACGAGCAGTACTTC	CASSPGTGITYEQYF
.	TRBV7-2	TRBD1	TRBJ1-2	TGTGCCAGCAGCGCCGGGGACAGGTCCTTGGGGGGCTACACCTTC	CASSAGDRSLGGYTF
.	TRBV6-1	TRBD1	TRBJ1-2	TGTGCCAGCAGCGGGACAGCCCTAGCTAACTATGGCTACACCTTC	CASSGTALANYGYTF
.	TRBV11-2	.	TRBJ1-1	TGTGCCAGCGCCCGGGGTGCATTGAACACTGAAGCTTTCTTT	CASARGALNTEAFF
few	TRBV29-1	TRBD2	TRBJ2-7	TGCAGCGCCGTAGAGGCGGGGGGTCCCCTCTACGAGCAGTACTTC	CSAVEAGGPLYEQYF
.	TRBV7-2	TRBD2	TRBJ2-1	TGTGCCAGCAGCTTAGCGTCTAGCGGGGCCTATTACAATGAGCAGTTCTTC	CASSLASSGAYYNEQFF
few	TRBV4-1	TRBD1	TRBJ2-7	TGCGCCAGCAGCCACCCGGGACAGGGCCTCCACGAGCAGTACTTC	CASSHPGQGLHEQYF
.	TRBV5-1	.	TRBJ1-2	TGCGCCAGCAGCTTAAAAGGGGGTGGCTATGGCTACACCTTC	CASSLKGGGYGYTF
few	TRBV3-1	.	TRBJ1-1	TGTGCCAGCAGCCAGGAGGGGAGGGCTTTCTTT	CASSQEGRAFF
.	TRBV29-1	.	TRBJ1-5	TGCAGCGTTGGGGCCTACGGCGGTCAGCCCCAGCATTTT	CSVGAYGGQPQHF
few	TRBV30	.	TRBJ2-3	TGTGCCTGGACTCGGCTATTCACAGATACGCAGTATTTT	CAWTRLFTDTQYF
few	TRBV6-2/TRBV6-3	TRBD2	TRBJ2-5	TGTGCCGGGAGGGGCAAGCGGGAGACCCAGTACTTC	CAGRGKRETQYF
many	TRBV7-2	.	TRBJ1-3	TGTGCCAGCAGCTTAGTCGGAAACACCATATATTTT	CASSLVGNTIYF
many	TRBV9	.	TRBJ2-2	TGTGCCAGCAGCGTAGAACCGGGACGGTCTTCGAACACCGGGGAGCTGTTTTTT	CASSVEPGRSSNTGELFF
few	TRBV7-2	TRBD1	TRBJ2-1	TGTGCCAGCAGCTTCGACAGGGGGCCGTACAATGAGCAGTTCTTC	CASSFDRGPYNEQFF
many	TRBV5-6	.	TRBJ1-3	TGTGCCAGCAGCAAAAGGACAGTCTCTGGAAACACCATATATTTT	CASSKRTVSGNTIYF
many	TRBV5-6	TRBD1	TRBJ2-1	TGTGCCAGCAGCAGGACAGGGTTCAATGAGCAGTTCTTC	CASSRTGFNEQFF
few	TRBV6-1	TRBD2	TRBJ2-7	TGTGCCAGCAGTCCTCGGACTAGTACCTACGAGCAGTACTTC	CASSPRTSTYEQYF
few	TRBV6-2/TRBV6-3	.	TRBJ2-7	TGTGCCAGCAGTTACGGGGCAGGGGTCATGAGGTCCTACGAGCAGTACTTC	CASSYGAGVMRSYEQYF
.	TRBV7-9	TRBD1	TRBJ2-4	TGTGCCAGCAGCTACTTCCGGGACAGGGGGCCCAAAAACATTCAGTACTTC	CASSYFRDRGPKNIQYF
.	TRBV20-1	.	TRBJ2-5	TGCAGTGCTATTGAACAAATGGGAGAGACCCAGTACTTC	CSAIEQMGETQYF
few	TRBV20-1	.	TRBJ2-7	TGCAGTGCTAGAGGTGACGGTCCCTACGAGCAGTACTTC	CSARGDGPYEQYF